This T cell receptor (beta chain) was captured in a study of cytomegalovirus exposure and HLA in healthy donors. Trimming removed 2 bases at V and 6 bases at J, with 12 bases between. CDR1 and CDR2 from the germline V gene are SGHTA and FQGTGA. CDR3 length: 14 residues. As regards this clone: Its target is not known.

As for the donors, each was a healthy bone marrow donor. The study ran its PCR with 60 Vbeta and 13 Jbeta primers. Authors' analysis steps: The authors later counted tens of millions of unique TCR beta chains, approximately 12 million of them shared. Measured with immunoSEQ multiplex PCR; TCRdb has only the in-frame clones, and not every one. V and J calls and clone size are those listed in that table; D and trimming were worked out from the DNA. The table includes about 180,000 clones, 80% to 90% detected once. Overall study results and limits: Most TCR sequences were uncommon, yet certain public TCRs appeared in many donors.

The rearrangement joins TRBV7-3 to TRBJ2-3, with D possibly matching TRBD2 (7 bases). Sequences were obtained from PBMCs. The sequence was collected from a male donor in good health and CMV-seronegative. The CDR3: CASSLGGAGDTQYF. The CDR3, as DNA: TGTGCCAGCAGCTTAGGGGGGGCGGGGGATACGCAGTATTTT. The whole variable domain, remainder taken from reference TRBV7-3 and TRBJ2-3, is GAGVSQTPSNKVTEKGKYVELRCDPISGHTALYWYRQSLGQGPEFLIYFQGTGAADDSGLPNDRFFAVRPEGSVSTLKIQRTERGDSAVYLCASSLGGAGDTQYFGPGTRLTVL.